This is a list of T cell receptor beta chains from one sample in a study of early T cells in non-severe SARS-CoV-2 infection. TCRdb fed the 5' RACE reads into MiXCR, producing one record per CDR3 protein. The sample lists tens of thousands of distinct CDR3 sequences, 5.3% occurring once. The sample consisted of whole blood. Receptor source: an adult who was a healthcare worker with PCR-confirmed SARS-CoV-2 infection or an uninfected control (not recorded which). CDR3s include the opening cysteine and the closing phenylalanine or tryptophan. The D gene is left open where the match is weak. Not every row has a clone size; where given, it reads once, few, many or a size class.

V	size	D	J	DNA	CDR3
TRBV5-5	-	TRBD2	TRBJ2-1	TGTGCCAGCAGCTTGGCCAGCGGGAGCGTCTACAATGAGCAGTTCTTC	CASSLASGSVYNEQFF
TRBV3-1	many	-	TRBJ2-2	TGTGCCAGCAGCCAAGACCTATGGACAGAGAACACCGGGGAGCTGTTTTTT	CASSQDLWTENTGELFF
TRBV12-3/TRBV12-4	-	TRBD2	TRBJ2-1	TGTGCCAGCAGCCCTGGGACTAGCTCCTACAATGAGCAGTTCTTC	CASSPGTSSYNEQFF
TRBV4-3	few	TRBD2	TRBJ2-1	TGCGCCAGCAGCCAGGATAGAGCGGGAGGGCCGGGCAATGAGCAGTTCTTC	CASSQDRAGGPGNEQFF
TRBV7-3	many	-	TRBJ2-6	TGTGCCAGCAGCTTAGCAGCTGGGGCCAACGTCCTGACTTTC	CASSLAAGANVLTF
TRBV11-2	many	-	TRBJ2-1	TGTGCCAGCAGCTTAGGGATAGCCGCTGAGCAGTTCTTC	CASSLGIAAEQFF
TRBV25-1	many	-	TRBJ2-1	TGTGCCAGCAGTGACACCCCCAATGAGCAGTTCTTC	CASSDTPNEQFF
TRBV6-2/TRBV6-3	many	TRBD2	TRBJ2-1	TGTGCCAGCAGTAACGGGGCTAGCGGGAGACATCAGAACAATGAGCAGTTCTTC	CASSNGASGRHQNNEQFF
TRBV12-3/TRBV12-4	many	-	TRBJ1-3	TGTGCCAGCAGTTTAAAGGGTCCTGGAAACACCATATATTTT	CASSLKGPGNTIYF
TRBV5-1	many	-	TRBJ2-3	TGCGCCAGCAGCTTGGAGACCACAGATACGCAGTATTTT	CASSLETTDTQYF
TRBV7-9	few	TRBD1	TRBJ1-6	TGTGCCAGCAGCTTAGGGGACAGGGTAGTTCATTCACCCCTCCACTTT	CASSLGDRVVHSPLHF
TRBV7-2	few	TRBD2	TRBJ2-5	TGTGCCAGCAGCAAACTAGCGGGAGAGACCCAGTACTTC	CASSKLAGETQYF
TRBV19	many	TRBD2	TRBJ2-7	TGTGCCAGTAGTTGGACTAGCGGGAGGGCCGACGAGCAGTACTTC	CASSWTSGRADEQYF
TRBV20-1	few	TRBD2	TRBJ2-5	TGCAGTGGCCCACTAGCGGGAGGGCCGGGGACCCAGTACTTC	CSGPLAGGPGTQYF
TRBV4-3	many	-	TRBJ1-2	TGCGCCAGCAGCCAAGTCTCAGGGGCCTATGGCTACACCTTC	CASSQVSGAYGYTF
TRBV9	-	-	TRBJ1-1	TGTGCCAGCAGCCCCCTGACGGGGGGCACTGAAGCTTTCTTT	CASSPLTGGTEAFF
TRBV11-3	-	-	TRBJ1-4	TGTGCCAGCAGCTTGCTGACAGACTCCGGAAAACTGTTTTTT	CASSLLTDSGKLFF
TRBV20-1	many	TRBD1	TRBJ2-1	TGCAGTGCCAGACAGGGGGCCTCCTACAATGAGCAGTTCTTC	CSARQGASYNEQFF
TRBV28	-	TRBD1	TRBJ1-1	TGTGCCAGCAGCACACAGGACAGGACGATGAACACTGAAGCTTTCTTT	CASSTQDRTMNTEAFF
TRBV2	many	-	TRBJ2-3	TGTGCCAGCCAAAATGATCAGGGGCCGCAAGATACGCAGTATTTT	CASQNDQGPQDTQYF
TRBV7-2	many	-	TRBJ2-7	TGTGCCAGCAGCTACAGTTCCGGTGACTACGAGCAGTACTTC	CASSYSSGDYEQYF
TRBV7-2	-	-	TRBJ2-4	TGTGCCAGCAGCCCAAGGACGGACCGTGGCGGCATTCAGTACTTC	CASSPRTDRGGIQYF
TRBV20-1	many	-	TRBJ1-3	TGCAGTGCTAGCCGGGGGTACTCTGGAAACACCATATATTTT	CSASRGYSGNTIYF
TRBV29-1	many	TRBD2	TRBJ2-7	TGCAGCGCTCGGGGGGATTCTTCCGAGCAGTACTTC	CSARGDSSEQYF
TRBV7-9	many	-	TRBJ2-1	TGTGCCAGCAGCTTATCGGAGTACCCCTACAATGAGCAGTTCTTC	CASSLSEYPYNEQFF
TRBV4-1	-	-	TRBJ2-3	TGCGCCAGCAGCCAAGATGGCAGGCCTAGCACAGATACGCAGTATTTT	CASSQDGRPSTDTQYF
TRBV7-9	many	TRBD2	TRBJ2-5	TGTGCCAGCAGTCCGACTAGCGGTCTCCAAGAGACCCAGTACTTC	CASSPTSGLQETQYF
TRBV29-1	few	-	TRBJ2-1	TGCAGCTATGTAAAGGGGAGCTCCTACAATGAGCAGTTCTTC	CSYVKGSSYNEQFF
TRBV21-1	many	-	TRBJ2-6	TGTGCCAGCAGCATTCCGGGGACCGCTGGGGCCAACGTCCTGACTTTC	CASSIPGTAGANVLTF
TRBV7-9	few	-	TRBJ2-3	TGTGCCAGCAGCCGTGATTCTAATACGCAGTATTTT	CASSRDSNTQYF
TRBV29-1	many	-	TRBJ2-1	TGCAGCGTTGAGGCTGGGTACAATGAGCAGTTCTTC	CSVEAGYNEQFF
TRBV5-6	many	-	TRBJ1-1	TGTGCCAGCAGCTTGGAGGAAGGGAACACTGAAGCTTTCTTT	CASSLEEGNTEAFF
TRBV10-3	many	TRBD2	TRBJ2-1	TGTGCCATCAGTGCGGCTAGCGGGAGAGAAACGCAGTTCTTC	CAISAASGRETQFF
TRBV7-7	-	TRBD1	TRBJ2-3	TGTGCTAGCAGTCACGGGACAGGACGCACAGATACGCAGTATTTT	CASSHGTGRTDTQYF
TRBV7-9	-	TRBD2	TRBJ2-3	TGTGCCAGCAGTATTATGGGGCTAGCGGGGTCAGATACGCAGTATTTT	CASSIMGLAGSDTQYF
TRBV6-6	-	TRBD1	TRBJ1-5	TGTGCCAGCAGTTCATCACAGGGGGATGGTAATCAGCCCCAGCATTTT	CASSSSQGDGNQPQHF
TRBV27	few	TRBD1	TRBJ1-6	TGTGCCAGCAGTTTCAACACCCCCGGGACAGGGAGCTCCTATAATTCACCCCTCCACTTT	CASSFNTPGTGSSYNSPLHF
TRBV2	many	TRBD2	TRBJ2-1	TGTGCCAGCAGTTATTCCGGGACTAGCGGATACAATGAGCAGTTCTTC	CASSYSGTSGYNEQFF
TRBV4-3	medium-sized	TRBD2	TRBJ2-1	TGCGCCAGCAGTTGGACTAGCGGGAGGGGGAATGAGCAGTTCTTC	CASSWTSGRGNEQFF
TRBV20-1	few	TRBD2	TRBJ2-3	TGCAGTGCCCATAGCGGGGCCGGTCCAGATACGCAGTATTTT	CSAHSGAGPDTQYF
TRBV4-3	many	TRBD1	TRBJ2-7	TGCGCCAGCAGCCAGACGACAGGGAGTGGTTACGAGCAGTACTTC	CASSQTTGSGYEQYF
TRBV7-9	many	-	TRBJ1-6	TGTGCCAGCAGCTCAAGGGTGTCCTATAATTCACCCCTCCACTTT	CASSSRVSYNSPLHF
TRBV3-1	many	-	TRBJ2-2	TGTGCCAGCAGCCCCTCCAGCACCGGGGAGCTGTTTTTT	CASSPSSTGELFF
TRBV7-2	many	TRBD2	TRBJ2-3	TGTGCCAGCAGCATCAGGACTAGGCCCAACACAGATACGCAGTATTTT	CASSIRTRPNTDTQYF
TRBV15	few	-	TRBJ2-7	TGTGCCACCAGCAGAGATCGGCCTTACGAGCAGTACTTC	CATSRDRPYEQYF
TRBV11-2	many	-	TRBJ2-1	TGTGCCAGCAGCTTAGCTAGGACGACCTCCTACAATGAGCAGTTCTTC	CASSLARTTSYNEQFF
TRBV6-6	many	TRBD2	TRBJ2-1	TGTGCCAGCAGTTACTCCCCCAGCGGGAGGGCCAGGGATGAGCAGTTCTTC	CASSYSPSGRARDEQFF
TRBV28	few	-	TRBJ2-6	TGTGCCAGCAGTTTATCCGGGTCCGGGGCCAACGTCCTGACTTTC	CASSLSGSGANVLTF